The T cell receptor beta chain described here comes from a study of human T cells and chemical hapten exposure. Study-level results: Alopecia affecting every donor means their immune response may not match healthy people's.

Within the library, unique molecular identifiers were attached to each individual cDNA molecule. In TCRdb, the RACE reads were re-called with MiXCR into one record per CDR3 protein. The sample holds some 83,000 distinct CDR3 sequences; about 10% are singletons and the top ten take about 4.2%. Regarding time point: patch test 1, 2 weeks after DPC sensitization. The sample's treatment: therapeutic diphenylcyclopropenone sensitization with weekly scalp DPC. In every case, blood was obtained before the patch test was applied. The CDR3 spans 17 residues. The germline V gene encodes CDR1 LGHNA and CDR2 YNFKEQ. Trimming stripped 3 bases from V and 4 bases from J, with 20 bases between. Details on this clonotype: Its specificity is unknown.

The gene calls are TRBV4-2 and TRBJ2-3; D possibly uses TRBD1 or TRBD2 (5 bases each). The clonotype comes from a woman in her fifties or sixties with alopecia areata. Some clones in this sample may be carry-over from other donors' samples. Sample: whole blood, taken in connection with sensitization to the hapten diphenylcyclopropenone (DPC). The CDR3: CASSHLRADTPPDTQYF. The CDR3 DNA follows: TGTGCCAGCAGCCATCTCCGAGCGGACACCCCCCCAGATACGCAGTATTTT.